Given below is one T cell receptor (beta chain) in context. Libraries were prepared by immunoSEQ multiplex PCR; TCRdb keeps only in-frame clonotypes and omits some of them. Here the sample spans 150,000 to 200,000 clones, 70% to 90% being singletons. The record originates from a study of lymphopenia after photon versus proton radiotherapy. Trimming removed 1 base from V and 2 bases from J, with 11 bases in between. The CDR3 runs 15 residues. The germline V gene has CDR1 PRHDT and CDR2 FYEKMQ (reference sequence). This chain uses TRBV13 with TRBJ2-5; maybe TRBD2 (5 bases). This TCR came from a man aged 45-65 years with gastric cancer. This specimen consisted of peripheral blood, obtained from a patient treated with photon-based radiotherapy. The chain's CDR3 is CASSLAGRVQETQYF. The CDR3 DNA reads as TGTGCCAGCAGCTTAGCTGGGAGAGTGCAAGAGACCCAGTACTTC.